This T cell receptor beta chain originates from a study of shared clonotypes between healthy human individuals. This clone was recorded a few times. At a deep level, the assay was run. Here immunoSEQ multiplex PCR was the method, and the copy in TCRdb shows in-frame clones only, minus some. The sample carries some 1,600,000 clones, approximately 98% recorded once. Germline loops: CDR1 MNHEY, CDR2 SVGAGI. V was pared by 7 bases and J by 7 bases, with 16 bases between. The CDR3 consists of 13 residues. This receptor was taken from a man younger than 45 in good health. Sequencing was carried out using naive CD4+ T cells sorted from blood. As for subset: CD45RA+ positively selected. The V and J genes are TRBV6-5 and TRBJ1-2; D not resolved. The CDR3 coding sequence is TGTGCCAGCATGCAGGACTCGGGCGGTGGCTACACCTTC. Its protein product is CASMQDSGGGYTF.